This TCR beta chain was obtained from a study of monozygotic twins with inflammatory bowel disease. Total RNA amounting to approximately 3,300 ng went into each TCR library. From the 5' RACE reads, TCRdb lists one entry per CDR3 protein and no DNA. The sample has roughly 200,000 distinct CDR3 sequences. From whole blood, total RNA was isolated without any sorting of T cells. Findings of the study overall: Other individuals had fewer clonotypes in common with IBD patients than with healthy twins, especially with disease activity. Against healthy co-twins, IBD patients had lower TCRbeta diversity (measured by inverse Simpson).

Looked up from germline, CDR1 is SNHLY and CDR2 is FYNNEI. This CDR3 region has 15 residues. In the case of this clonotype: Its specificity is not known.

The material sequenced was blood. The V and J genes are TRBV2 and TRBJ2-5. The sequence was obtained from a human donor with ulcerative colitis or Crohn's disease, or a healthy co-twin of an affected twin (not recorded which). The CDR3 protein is CVSSEVGMSQETQYF.